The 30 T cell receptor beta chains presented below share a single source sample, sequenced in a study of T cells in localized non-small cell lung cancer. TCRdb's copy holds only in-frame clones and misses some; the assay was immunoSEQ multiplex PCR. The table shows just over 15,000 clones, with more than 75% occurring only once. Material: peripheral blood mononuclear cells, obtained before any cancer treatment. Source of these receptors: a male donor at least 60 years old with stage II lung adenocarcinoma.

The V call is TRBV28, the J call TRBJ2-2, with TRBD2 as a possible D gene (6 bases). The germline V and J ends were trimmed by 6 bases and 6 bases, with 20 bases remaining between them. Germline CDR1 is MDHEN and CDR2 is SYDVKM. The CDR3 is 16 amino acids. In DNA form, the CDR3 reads TGTGCCAGCAGCCCGTTCTTCGGGAGTTTCGCCGGGGAGCTGTTTTTT. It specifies CASSPFFGSFAGELFF. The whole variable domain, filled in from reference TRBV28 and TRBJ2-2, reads DVKVTQSSRYLVKRTGEKVFLECVQDMDHENMFWYRQDPGLGLRLIYFSYDVKMKEKGDIPEGYSVSREKKERFSLILESASTNQTSMYLCASSPFFGSFAGELFFGEGSRLTVL.

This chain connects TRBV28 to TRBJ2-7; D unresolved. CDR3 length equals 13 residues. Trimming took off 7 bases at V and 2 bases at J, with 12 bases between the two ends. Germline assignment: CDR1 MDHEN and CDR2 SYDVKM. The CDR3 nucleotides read TGTGCCAGCACCTCGACGGATACCTACGAGCAGTACTTC. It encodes CASTSTDTYEQYF.

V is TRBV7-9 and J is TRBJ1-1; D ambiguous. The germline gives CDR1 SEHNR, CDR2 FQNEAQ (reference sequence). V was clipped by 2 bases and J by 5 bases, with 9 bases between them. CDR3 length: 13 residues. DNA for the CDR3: TGTGCCAGCAGCTTAAGCACCGGGACTGAAGCTTTCTTT. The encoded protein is CASSLSTGTEAFF.

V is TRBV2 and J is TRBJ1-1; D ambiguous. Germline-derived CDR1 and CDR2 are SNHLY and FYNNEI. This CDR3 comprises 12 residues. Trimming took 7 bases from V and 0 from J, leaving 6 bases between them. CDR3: CASILLNTEAFF. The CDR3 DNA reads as TGTGCCAGCATACTCCTGAACACTGAAGCTTTCTTT.

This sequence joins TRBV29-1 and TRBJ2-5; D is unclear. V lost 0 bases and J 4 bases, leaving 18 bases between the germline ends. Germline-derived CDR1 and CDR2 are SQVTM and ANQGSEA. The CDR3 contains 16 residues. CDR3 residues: CSVEDRAVGVGETQYF. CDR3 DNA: TGCAGCGTTGAAGATAGGGCAGTGGGCGTCGGAGAGACCCAGTACTTC.

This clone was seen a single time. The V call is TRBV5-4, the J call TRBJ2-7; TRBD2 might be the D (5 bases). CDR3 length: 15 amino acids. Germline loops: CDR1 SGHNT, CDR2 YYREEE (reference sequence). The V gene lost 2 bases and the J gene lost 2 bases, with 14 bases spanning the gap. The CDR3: CASSLGSASAYEQYF. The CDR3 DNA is TGTGCCAGCAGCTTAGGTAGCGCATCGGCCTACGAGCAGTACTTC.

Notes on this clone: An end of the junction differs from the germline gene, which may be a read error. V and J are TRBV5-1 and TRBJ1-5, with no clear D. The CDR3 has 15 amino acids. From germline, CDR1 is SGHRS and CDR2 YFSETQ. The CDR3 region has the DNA TGCGCCAGCAGTTTGGACCCTTCGGGCCATCAGCCCCAGCATTTT. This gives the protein CASSLDPSGHQPQHF.

The CDR3: CATSRDAGRAEAFF. In DNA, the CDR3 is TGTGCCACCAGCAGAGATGCAGGGAGGGCTGAAGCTTTCTTT. The rearrangement uses TRBV15 and TRBJ1-1, with TRBD1 as a possible D gene (5 bases). Germline CDR1 LNHNV, CDR2 YYDKDF (reference sequence). V was cut by 0 bases and J by 6 bases, with 11 bases left in between. This CDR3 has 14 residues.

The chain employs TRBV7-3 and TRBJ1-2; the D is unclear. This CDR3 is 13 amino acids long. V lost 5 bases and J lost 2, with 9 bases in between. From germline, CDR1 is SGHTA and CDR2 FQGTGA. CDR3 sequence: CASSPGRNYGYTF. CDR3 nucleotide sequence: TGTGCCAGCAGCCCTGGCCGGAACTATGGCTACACCTTC.

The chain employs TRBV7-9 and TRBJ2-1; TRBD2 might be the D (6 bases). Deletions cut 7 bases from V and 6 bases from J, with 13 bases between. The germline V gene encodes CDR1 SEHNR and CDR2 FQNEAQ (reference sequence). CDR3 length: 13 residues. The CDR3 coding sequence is TGTGCCAGCATGGAGGGAGCGGGCAATGAGCAGTTCTTC. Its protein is CASMEGAGNEQFF.

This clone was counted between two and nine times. The CDR3 DNA is TGCGCCAGCAAGGGACAGGACTCCTACGAGCAGTACTTC. Translating it yields CASKGQDSYEQYF. This chain links TRBV5-1 with TRBJ2-7; TRBD1 matches 8 bases. The CDR3 has 13 residues. Germline lookup yields CDR1 SGHRS and CDR2 YFSETQ. Unmatched junction bases numbered 2, after V lost 6 bases and J lost 0 bases.

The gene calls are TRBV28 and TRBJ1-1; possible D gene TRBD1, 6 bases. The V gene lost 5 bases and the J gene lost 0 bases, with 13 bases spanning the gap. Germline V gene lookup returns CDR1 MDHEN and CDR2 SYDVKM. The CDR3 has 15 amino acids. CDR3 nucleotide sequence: TGTGCCAGCAGTGGCCCAGGGGACCTGAACACTGAAGCTTTCTTT. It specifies CASSGPGDLNTEAFF.

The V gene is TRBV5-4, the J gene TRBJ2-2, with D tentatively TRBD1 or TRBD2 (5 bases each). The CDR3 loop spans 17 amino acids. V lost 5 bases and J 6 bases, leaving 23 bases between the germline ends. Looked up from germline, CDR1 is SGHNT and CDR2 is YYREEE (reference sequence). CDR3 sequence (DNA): TGTGCCAGCAGTCCGCCAACTGGGACGGTGAGCCCCGGGGAGCTGTTTTTT. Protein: CASSPPTGTVSPGELFF.

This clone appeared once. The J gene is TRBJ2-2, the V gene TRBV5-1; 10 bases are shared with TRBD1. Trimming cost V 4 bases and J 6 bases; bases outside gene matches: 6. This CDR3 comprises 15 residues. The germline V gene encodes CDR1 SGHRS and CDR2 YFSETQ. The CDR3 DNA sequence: TGCGCCAGCAGCGCAAAAGGACAGGGGGCCGGGGAGCTGTTTTTT. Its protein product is CASSAKGQGAGELFF.

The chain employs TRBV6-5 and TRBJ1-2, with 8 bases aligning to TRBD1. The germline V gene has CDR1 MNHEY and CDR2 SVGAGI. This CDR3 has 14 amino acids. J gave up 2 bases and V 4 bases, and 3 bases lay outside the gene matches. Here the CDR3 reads CASSFGQGNYGYTF. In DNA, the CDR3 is TGTGCCAGCAGTTTTGGACAGGGAAACTATGGCTACACCTTC.

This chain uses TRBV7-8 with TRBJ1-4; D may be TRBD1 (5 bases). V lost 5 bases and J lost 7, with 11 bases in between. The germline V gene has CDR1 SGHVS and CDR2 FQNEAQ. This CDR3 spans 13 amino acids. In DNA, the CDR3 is TGTGCCAGCAGCCGAGGGACGGTTGAAAAACTGTTTTTT. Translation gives CASSRGTVEKLFF.

CDR3 loop: CASTKTPRGNTDTQYF. The CDR3 DNA follows: TGTGCCAGTACCAAAACCCCCAGGGGGAACACAGATACGCAGTATTTT. The V gene is TRBV19, the J gene TRBJ2-3; 7 bases match TRBD1. Looked up from germline, CDR1 is LNHDA and CDR2 is SQIVND (reference sequence). Unmatched junction bases numbered 12, after V lost 7 bases and J lost 2 bases. This CDR3 has 16 residues. Together with reference TRBV19 and TRBJ2-3, the CDR3 gives the full variable domain: DGGITQSPKYLFRKEGQNVTLSCEQNLNHDAMYWYRQDPGQGLRLIYYSQIVNDFQKGDIAEGYSVSREKKESFPLTVTSAQKNPTAFYLCASTKTPRGNTDTQYFGPGTRLTVL.

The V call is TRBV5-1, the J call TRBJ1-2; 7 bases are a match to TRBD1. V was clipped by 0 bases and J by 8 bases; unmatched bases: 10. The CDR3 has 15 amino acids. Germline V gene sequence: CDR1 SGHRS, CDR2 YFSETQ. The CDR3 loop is CASSLEDRRQGGYTF. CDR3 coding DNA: TGCGCCAGCAGCTTGGAAGACAGGCGACAGGGCGGCTACACCTTC. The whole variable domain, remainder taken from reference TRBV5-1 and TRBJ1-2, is KAGVTQTPRYLIKTRGQQVTLSCSPISGHRSVSWYQQTPGQGLQFLFEYFSETQRNKGNFPGRFSGRQFSNSRSEMNVSTLELGDSALYLCASSLEDRRQGGYTFGSGTRLTVV.

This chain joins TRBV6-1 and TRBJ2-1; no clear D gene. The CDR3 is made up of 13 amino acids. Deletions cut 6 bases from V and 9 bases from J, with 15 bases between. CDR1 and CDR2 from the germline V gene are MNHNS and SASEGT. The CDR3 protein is CASRGGLPSEQFF. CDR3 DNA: TGTGCCAGCAGGGGCGGCCTCCCCAGTGAGCAGTTCTTC.

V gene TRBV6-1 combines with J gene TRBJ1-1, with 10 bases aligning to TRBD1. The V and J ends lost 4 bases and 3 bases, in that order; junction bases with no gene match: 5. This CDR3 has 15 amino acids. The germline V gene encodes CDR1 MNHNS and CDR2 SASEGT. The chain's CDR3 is CASSVAGTGDTEAFF. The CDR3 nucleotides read TGTGCCAGCAGTGTTGCGGGGACAGGGGACACTGAAGCTTTCTTT.

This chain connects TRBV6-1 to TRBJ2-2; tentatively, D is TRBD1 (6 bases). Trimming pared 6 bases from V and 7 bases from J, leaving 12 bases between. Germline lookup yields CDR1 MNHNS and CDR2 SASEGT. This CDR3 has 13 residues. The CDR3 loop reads CASRKTGNGELFF. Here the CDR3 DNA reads TGTGCCAGCAGGAAAACAGGGAACGGGGAGCTGTTTTTT.

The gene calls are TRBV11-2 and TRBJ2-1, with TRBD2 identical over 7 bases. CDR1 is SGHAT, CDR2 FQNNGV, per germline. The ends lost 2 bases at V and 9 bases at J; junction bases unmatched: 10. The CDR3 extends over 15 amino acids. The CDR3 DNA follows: TGTGCCAGCAGCTTAAAAGTTGGGCGGGGGTCTGAGCAGTTCTTC. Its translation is CASSLKVGRGSEQFF.

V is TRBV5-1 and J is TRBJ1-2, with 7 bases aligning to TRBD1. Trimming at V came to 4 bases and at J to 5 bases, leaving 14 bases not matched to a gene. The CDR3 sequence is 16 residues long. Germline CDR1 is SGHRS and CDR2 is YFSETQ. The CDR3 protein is CASSPSRQGAGYGYTF. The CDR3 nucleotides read TGCGCCAGCAGCCCATCCCGACAGGGAGCTGGGTATGGCTACACCTTC.

The DNA for the CDR3 is TGTGCCATCCTAGGGACTAGCGGGACGAATGAGCAGTTCTTC. Protein: CAILGTSGTNEQFF. The chain uses TRBV10-3 and TRBJ2-1; TRBD2 matches 13 bases. The V gene's germline CDR1 is ENHRY and CDR2 SYGVKD. The junction had 5 bases not matched to a gene; V was cut back by 8 bases and J by 7 bases. The CDR3 consists of 14 residues.

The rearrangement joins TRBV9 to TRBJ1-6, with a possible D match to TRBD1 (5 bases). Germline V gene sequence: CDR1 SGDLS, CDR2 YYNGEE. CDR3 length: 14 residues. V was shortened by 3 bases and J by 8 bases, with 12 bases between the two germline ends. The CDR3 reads CASSEEAGYSPLHF. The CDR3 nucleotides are TGTGCCAGCAGCGAAGAAGCAGGGTATTCACCCCTCCACTTT.

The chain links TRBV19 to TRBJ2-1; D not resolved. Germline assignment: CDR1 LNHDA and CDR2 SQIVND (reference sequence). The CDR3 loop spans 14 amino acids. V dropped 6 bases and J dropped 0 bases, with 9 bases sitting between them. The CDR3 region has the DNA TGTGCCAGTAGGTGGGGTAGCTCCTACAATGAGCAGTTCTTC. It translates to CASRWGSSYNEQFF.

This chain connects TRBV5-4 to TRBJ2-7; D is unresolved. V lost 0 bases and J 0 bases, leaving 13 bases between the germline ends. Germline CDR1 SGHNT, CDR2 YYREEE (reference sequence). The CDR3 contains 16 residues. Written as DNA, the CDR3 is TGTGCCAGCAGCTTGGACGGGCGCCCATTCTCCTACGAGCAGTACTTC. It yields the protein CASSLDGRPFSYEQYF.

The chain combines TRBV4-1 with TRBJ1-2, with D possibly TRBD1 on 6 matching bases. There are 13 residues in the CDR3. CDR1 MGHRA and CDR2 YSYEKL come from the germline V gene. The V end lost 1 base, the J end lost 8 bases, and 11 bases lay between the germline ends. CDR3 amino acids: CASSQVSGDGYTF. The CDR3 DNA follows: TGCGCCAGCAGCCAAGTATCAGGGGACGGCTACACCTTC.

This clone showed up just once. This chain's CDR3 is CASSLTGAGTQYF. CDR3 bases: TGTGCCAGCAGCTTAACCGGGGCCGGGACCCAGTACTTC. The rearrangement links TRBV7-6 to TRBJ2-5; D may match TRBD1 or TRBD2 (5 bases each). CDR3 length: 13 amino acids. The germline gives CDR1 SGHVS, CDR2 FNYEAQ. V lost 2 bases, J lost 7 bases, and 11 bases lay in between.

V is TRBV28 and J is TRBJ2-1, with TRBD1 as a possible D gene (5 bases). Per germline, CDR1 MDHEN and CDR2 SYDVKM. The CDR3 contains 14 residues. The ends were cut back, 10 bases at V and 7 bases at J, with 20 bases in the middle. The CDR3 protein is CAIQSRTSANEQFF. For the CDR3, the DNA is TGTGCCATCCAATCTAGGACATCAGCGAATGAGCAGTTCTTC.